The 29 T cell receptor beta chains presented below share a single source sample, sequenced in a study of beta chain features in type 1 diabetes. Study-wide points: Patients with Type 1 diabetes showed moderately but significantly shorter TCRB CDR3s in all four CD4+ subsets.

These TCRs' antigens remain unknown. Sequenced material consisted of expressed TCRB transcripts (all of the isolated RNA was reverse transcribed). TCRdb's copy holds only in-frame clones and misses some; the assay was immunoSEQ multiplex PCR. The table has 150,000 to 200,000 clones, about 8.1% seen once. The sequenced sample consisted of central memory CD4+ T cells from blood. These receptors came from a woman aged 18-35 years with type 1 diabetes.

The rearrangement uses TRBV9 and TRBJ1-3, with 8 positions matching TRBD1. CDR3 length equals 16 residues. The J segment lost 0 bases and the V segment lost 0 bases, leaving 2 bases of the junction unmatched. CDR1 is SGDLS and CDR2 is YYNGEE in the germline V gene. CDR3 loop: CASSVGDRRSGNTIYF. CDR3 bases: TGTGCCAGCAGCGTAGGGGACAGGCGCTCTGGAAACACCATATATTTT.

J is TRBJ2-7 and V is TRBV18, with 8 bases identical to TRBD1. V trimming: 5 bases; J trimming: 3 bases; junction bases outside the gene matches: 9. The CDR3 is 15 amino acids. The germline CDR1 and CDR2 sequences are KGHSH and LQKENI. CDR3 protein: CASSSQTGEVYEQYF. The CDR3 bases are TGTGCCAGCTCATCACAGACAGGGGAAGTCTACGAGCAGTACTTC.

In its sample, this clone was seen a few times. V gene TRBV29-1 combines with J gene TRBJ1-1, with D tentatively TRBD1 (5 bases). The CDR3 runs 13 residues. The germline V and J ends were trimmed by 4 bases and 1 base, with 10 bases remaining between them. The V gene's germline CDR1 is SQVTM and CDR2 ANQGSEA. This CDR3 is CSVVRQGNTEAFF. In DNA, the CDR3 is TGCAGCGTTGTGAGGCAGGGGAACACTGAAGCTTTCTTT.

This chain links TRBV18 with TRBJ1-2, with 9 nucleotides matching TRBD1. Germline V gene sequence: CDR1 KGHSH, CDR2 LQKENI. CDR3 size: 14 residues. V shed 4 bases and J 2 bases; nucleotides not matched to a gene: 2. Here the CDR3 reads CASSLGQGNYGYTF. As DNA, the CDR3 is TGTGCCAGCTCACTGGGACAGGGAAACTATGGCTACACCTTC.

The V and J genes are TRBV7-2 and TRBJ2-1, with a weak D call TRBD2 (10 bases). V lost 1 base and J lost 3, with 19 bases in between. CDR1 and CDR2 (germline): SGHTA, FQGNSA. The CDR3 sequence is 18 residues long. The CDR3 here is CASSLVTGGLANYNEQFF. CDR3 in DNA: TGTGCCAGCAGCTTAGTGACAGGGGGACTAGCGAACTACAATGAGCAGTTCTTC. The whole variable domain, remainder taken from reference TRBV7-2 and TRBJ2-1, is GAGVSQSPSNKVTEKGKDVELRCDPISGHTALYWYRQSLGQGLEFLIYFQGNSAPDKSGLPSDRFSAERTGGSVSTLTIQRTQQEDSAVYLCASSLVTGGLANYNEQFFGPGTRLTVL.

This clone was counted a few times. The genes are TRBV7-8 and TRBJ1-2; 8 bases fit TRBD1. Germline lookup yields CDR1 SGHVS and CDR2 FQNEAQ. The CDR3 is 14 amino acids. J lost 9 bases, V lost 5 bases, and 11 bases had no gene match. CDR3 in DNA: TGTGCCAGCAGCCTTAATCAGGGGGCGTTCAGCTACACCTTC. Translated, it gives CASSLNQGAFSYTF. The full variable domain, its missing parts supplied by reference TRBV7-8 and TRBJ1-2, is GAGVSQSPRYKVAKRGQDVALRCDPISGHVSLFWYQQALGQGPEFLTYFQNEAQLDKSGLPSDRFFAERPEGSVSTLKIQRTQQEDSAVYLCASSLNQGAFSYTFGSGTRLTVV.

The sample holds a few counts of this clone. The CDR3: CASSPGSGADTQYF. CDR3 DNA sequence: TGTGCCAGCAGCCCGGGTAGCGGGGCAGATACGCAGTATTTT. The chain recombines TRBV7-6 with TRBJ2-3; 8 bases match TRBD2. Per the germline V gene, CDR1 is SGHVS and CDR2 is FNYEAQ. This CDR3 region has 14 residues. Trimming at V came to 5 bases and at J to 4 bases, leaving 5 bases not matched to a gene.

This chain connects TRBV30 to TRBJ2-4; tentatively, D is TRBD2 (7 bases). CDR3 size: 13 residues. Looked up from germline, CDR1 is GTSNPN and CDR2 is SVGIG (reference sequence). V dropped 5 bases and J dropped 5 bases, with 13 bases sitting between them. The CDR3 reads CAWDKGGENIQYF. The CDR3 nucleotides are TGTGCCTGGGATAAGGGGGGGGAAAACATTCAGTACTTC. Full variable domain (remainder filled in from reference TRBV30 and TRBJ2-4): SQTIHQWPATLVQPVGSPLSLECTVEGTSNPNLYWYRQAAGRGLQLLFYSVGIGQISSEVPQNLSASRPQDRQFILSSKKLLLSDSGFYLCAWDKGGENIQYFGAGTRLSVL.

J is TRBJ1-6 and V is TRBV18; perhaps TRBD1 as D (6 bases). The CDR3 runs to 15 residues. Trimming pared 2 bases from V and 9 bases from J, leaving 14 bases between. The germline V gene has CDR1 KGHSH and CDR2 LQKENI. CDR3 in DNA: TGTGCCAGCTCACCATATAAGGGAGGGGGTTCACCCCTCCACTTT. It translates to CASSPYKGGGSPLHF.

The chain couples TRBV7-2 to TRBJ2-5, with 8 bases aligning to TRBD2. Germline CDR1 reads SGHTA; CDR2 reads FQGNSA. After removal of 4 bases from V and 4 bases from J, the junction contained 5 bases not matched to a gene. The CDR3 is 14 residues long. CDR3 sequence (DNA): TGTGCCAGCAGCTCGGGCGGGGGGAGAGAGACCCAGTACTTC. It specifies CASSSGGGRETQYF.

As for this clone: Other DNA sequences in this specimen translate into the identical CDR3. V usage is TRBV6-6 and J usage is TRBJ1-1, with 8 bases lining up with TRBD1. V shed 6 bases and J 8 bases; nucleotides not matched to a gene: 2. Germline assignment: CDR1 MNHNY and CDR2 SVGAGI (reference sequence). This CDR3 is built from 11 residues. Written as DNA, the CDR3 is TGTGCCAGCAGGCGACAGGGGGAAGCTTTCTTT. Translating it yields CASRRQGEAFF.

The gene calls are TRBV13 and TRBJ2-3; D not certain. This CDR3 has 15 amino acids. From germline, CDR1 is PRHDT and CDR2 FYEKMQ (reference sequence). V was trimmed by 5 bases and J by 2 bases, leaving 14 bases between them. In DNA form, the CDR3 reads TGTGCCAGCAGCCCCCGACTGGAAAACACAGATACGCAGTATTTT. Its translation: CASSPRLENTDTQYF.

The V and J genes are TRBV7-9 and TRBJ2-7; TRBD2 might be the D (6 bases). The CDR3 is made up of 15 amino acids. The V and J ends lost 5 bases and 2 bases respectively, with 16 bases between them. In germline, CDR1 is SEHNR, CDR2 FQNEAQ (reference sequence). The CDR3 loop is CASSRAGLGTYEQYF. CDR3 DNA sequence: TGTGCCAGCAGCCGGGCGGGACTGGGTACCTACGAGCAGTACTTC.

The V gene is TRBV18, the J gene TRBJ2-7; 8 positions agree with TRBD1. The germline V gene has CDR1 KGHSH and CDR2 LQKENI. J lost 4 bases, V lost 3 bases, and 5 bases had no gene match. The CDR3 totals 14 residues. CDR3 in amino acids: CASSPDRVSYEQYF. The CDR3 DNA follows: TGTGCCAGCTCACCGGACAGGGTCTCTTACGAGCAGTACTTC.

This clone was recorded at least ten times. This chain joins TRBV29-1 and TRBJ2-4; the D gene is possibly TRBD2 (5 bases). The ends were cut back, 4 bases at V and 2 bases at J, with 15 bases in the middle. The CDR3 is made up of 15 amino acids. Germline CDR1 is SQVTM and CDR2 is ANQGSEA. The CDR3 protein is CSVAATTNTKNIQYF. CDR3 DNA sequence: TGCAGCGTTGCAGCAACGACTAATACCAAAAACATTCAGTACTTC. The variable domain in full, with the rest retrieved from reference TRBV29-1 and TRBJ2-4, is SAVISQKPSRDICQRGTSLTIQCQVDSQVTMMFWYRQQPGQSLTLIATANQGSEATYESGFVIDKFPISRPNLTFSTLTVSNMSPEDSSIYLCSVAATTNTKNIQYFGAGTRLSVL.

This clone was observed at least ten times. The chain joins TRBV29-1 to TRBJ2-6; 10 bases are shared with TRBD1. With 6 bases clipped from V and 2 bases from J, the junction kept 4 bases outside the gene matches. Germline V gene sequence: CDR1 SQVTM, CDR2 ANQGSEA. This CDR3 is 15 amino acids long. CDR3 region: CSVRQGAAGANVLTF. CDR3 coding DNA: TGCAGCGTCCGACAGGGGGCCGCTGGGGCCAACGTCCTGACTTTC.

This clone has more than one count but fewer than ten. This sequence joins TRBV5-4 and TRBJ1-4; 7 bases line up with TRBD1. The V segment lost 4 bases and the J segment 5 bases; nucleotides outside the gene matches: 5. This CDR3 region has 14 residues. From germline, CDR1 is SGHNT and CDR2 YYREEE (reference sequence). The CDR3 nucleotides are TGTGCCAGCAGCCCGACAGGGCCGAATGAAAAACTGTTTTTT. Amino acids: CASSPTGPNEKLFF.

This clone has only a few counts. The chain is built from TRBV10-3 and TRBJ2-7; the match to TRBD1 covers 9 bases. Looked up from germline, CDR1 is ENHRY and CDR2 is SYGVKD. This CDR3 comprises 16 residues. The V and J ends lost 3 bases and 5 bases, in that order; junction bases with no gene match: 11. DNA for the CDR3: TGTGCCATCAGTGACCTGGGACAGGGTACTTCTCACGAGCAGTACTTC. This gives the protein CAISDLGQGTSHEQYF.

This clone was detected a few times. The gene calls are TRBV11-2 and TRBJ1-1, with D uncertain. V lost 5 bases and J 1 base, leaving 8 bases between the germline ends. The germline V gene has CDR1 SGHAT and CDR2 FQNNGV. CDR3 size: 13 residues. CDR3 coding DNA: TGTGCCAGCAGCCCACAGAGGAACACTGAAGCTTTCTTT. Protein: CASSPQRNTEAFF.

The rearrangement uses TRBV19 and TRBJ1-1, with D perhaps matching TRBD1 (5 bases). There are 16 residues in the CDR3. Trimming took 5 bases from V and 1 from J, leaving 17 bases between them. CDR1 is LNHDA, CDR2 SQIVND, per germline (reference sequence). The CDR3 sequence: CASSPGNSQGNTEAFF. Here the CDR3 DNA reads TGTGCCAGTAGTCCTGGGAATTCTCAGGGGAACACTGAAGCTTTCTTT.

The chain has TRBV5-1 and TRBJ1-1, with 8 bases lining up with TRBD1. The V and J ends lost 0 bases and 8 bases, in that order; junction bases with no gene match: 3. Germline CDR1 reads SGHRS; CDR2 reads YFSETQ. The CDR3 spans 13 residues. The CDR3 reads CASSLARDREAFF. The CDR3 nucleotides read TGCGCCAGCAGCTTGGCTCGGGACAGGGAAGCTTTCTTT.

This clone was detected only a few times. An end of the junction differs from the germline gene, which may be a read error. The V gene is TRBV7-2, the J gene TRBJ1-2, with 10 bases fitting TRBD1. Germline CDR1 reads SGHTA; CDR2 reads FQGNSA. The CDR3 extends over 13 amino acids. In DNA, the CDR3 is TGTGCCAGCAGCTTAGACATGCCGACAGGGGGCTCCTTC. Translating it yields CASSLDMPTGGSF.

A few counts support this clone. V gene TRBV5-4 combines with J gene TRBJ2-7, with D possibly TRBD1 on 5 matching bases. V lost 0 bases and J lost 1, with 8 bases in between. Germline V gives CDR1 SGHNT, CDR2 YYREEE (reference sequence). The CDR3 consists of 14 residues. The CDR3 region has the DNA TGTGCCAGCAGCTTGGATACAGGTTCCTACGAGCAGTACTTC. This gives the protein CASSLDTGSYEQYF.

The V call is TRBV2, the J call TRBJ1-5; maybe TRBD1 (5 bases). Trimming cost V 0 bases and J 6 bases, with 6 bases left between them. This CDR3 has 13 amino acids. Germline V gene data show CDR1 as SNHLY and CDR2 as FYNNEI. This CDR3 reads CASSEARAQPQHF. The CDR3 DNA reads TGTGCCAGCAGTGAAGCCAGGGCTCAGCCCCAGCATTTT.

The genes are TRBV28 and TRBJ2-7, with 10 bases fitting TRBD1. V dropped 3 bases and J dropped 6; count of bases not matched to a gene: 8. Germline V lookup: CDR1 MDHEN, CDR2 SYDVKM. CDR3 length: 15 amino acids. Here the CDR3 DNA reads TGTGCCAGCAGTTTCGAAGGGACAGGGGTGAGCGAGCAGTACTTC. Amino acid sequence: CASSFEGTGVSEQYF.

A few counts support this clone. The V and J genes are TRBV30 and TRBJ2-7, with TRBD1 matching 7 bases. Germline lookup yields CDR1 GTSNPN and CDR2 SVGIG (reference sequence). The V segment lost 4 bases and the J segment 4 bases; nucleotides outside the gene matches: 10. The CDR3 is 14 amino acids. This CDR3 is CAWKGRPGGYEQYF. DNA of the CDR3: TGTGCCTGGAAGGGGCGGCCAGGGGGATACGAGCAGTACTTC.

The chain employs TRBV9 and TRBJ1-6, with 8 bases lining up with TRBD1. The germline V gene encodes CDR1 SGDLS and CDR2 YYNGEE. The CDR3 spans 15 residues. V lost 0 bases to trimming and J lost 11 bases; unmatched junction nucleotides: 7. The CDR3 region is CASSVGGQDGPPLHF. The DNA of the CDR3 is TGTGCCAGCAGCGTAGGGGGACAGGATGGGCCACCCCTCCACTTT.

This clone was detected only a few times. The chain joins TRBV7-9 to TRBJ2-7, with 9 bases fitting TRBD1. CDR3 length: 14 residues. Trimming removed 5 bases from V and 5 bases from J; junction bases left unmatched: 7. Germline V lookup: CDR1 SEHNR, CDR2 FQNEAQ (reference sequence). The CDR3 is CASSRATGGDEQYF. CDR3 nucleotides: TGTGCCAGCAGCCGAGCAACAGGGGGCGACGAGCAGTACTTC.

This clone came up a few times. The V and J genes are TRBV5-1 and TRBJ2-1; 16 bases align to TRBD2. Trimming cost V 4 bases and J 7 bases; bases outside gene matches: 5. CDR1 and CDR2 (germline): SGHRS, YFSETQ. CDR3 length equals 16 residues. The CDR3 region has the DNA TGCGCCAGCAGCGCGGGACTAGCGGGAGGGCGAAATGAGCAGTTCTTC. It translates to CASSAGLAGGRNEQFF. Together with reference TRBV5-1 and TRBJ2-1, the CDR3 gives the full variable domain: KAGVTQTPRYLIKTRGQQVTLSCSPISGHRSVSWYQQTPGQGLQFLFEYFSETQRNKGNFPGRFSGRQFSNSRSEMNVSTLELGDSALYLCASSAGLAGGRNEQFFGPGTRLTVL.